These 18 T cell receptor beta chains share one sample of origin, sequenced in a study of tumor-infiltrating lymphocytes in primary liver carcinoma. The source of the blood RNA was unsorted whole blood, and germline DNA was extracted as well. TCR beta cDNA was made from approximately 500 ng total RNA with a constant-region primer. ARM-PCR was slightly modified, and three nested multiplex PCR rounds with it gave rise to the TCR beta libraries. The first two PCR rounds, around 11 cycles each, used TRBV1-TRBV30 forward primers and a C-beta reverse primer. Each CDR3 protein gets one entry after TCRdb re-called the multiplex PCR reads with MiXCR. The sample yields about 200,000 distinct CDR3 sequences, less than 70% seen once. The specimen was peripheral blood. The receptors here all came from an older woman with primary liver carcinoma and hepatitis B virus infection.

The chain uses TRBV5-1 and TRBJ2-7; 9 nucleotides align to TRBD1. Germline CDR1 reads SGHRS; CDR2 reads YFSETQ. V dropped 2 bases and J dropped 9; count of bases not matched to a gene: 6. This CDR3 has 13 residues. The CDR3 DNA follows: TGCGCCAGCAGCTTAGGACAGGGGACCGGGCAGTACTTC. Protein product: CASSLGQGTGQYF.

Concerning this clonotype itself: A much more abundant neighbour one base away suggests this may be a read error. This chain joins TRBV4-2 and TRBJ2-7; the match to TRBD2 covers 11 bases. J lost 7 bases, V lost 0 bases, and 8 bases had no gene match. CDR3 size: 16 residues. CDR1 is LGHNA and CDR2 is YNFKEQ in the germline V gene. The CDR3 loop reads CASSQELAGETGEQYV. The CDR3 bases are TGTGCCAGCAGCCAAGAACTAGCGGGAGAGACTGGGGAGCAGTACGTC.

The J gene is TRBJ1-2, the V gene TRBV12-3 or TRBV12-4; no clear D. This CDR3 has 13 amino acids. Trimming cost V 4 bases and J 6 bases, with 12 bases left between them. The CDR3 loop reads CASSWLSWDGYTF. CDR3 nucleotide sequence: TGTGCCAGCAGTTGGCTTTCCTGGGATGGCTACACCTTC.

This clonotype was recorded at least ten times. The J gene is TRBJ2-1, the V gene TRBV29-1; D is unresolved. V gave up 3 bases and J gave up 6 bases, with 15 bases separating them. The CDR3 is made up of 14 amino acids. CDR1 SQVTM and CDR2 ANQGSEA come from the germline V gene. The CDR3 nucleotides read TGCAGCGTTGAGAGTCCGAGAACCCGCAATGAGCAGTTCTTC. This codes for CSVESPRTRNEQFF.

V gene TRBV4-2 combines with J gene TRBJ1-1; D unresolved. Trimming shortened V by 3 bases and J by 5 bases, and 13 bases separated the two germline ends. The CDR3 has 14 residues. Germline V lookup: CDR1 LGHNA, CDR2 YNFKEQ. Here the CDR3 reads CASSQVSAGTEAFF. DNA of the CDR3: TGTGCCAGCAGCCAGGTTAGTGCTGGGACTGAAGCTTTCTTT.

For this clonotype: Mismatch with germline at one junction end may stem from a read error. The genes are TRBV19 and TRBJ1-1; no reliable D call. The length of the CDR3 is 12 residues. Germline CDR1 reads LNHDA; CDR2 reads SQIVND (reference sequence). The CDR3 nucleotides are TGTGCCAGTAGTCCCCACAGAGTTGAAGCTTTCTTC. Protein product: CASSPHRVEAFF. Supplemented by reference TRBV19 and TRBJ1-1, the full variable domain reads DGGITQSPKYLFRKEGQNVTLSCEQNLNHDAMYWYRQDPGQGLRLIYYSQIVNDFQKGDIAEGYSVSREKKESFPLTVTSAQKNPTAFYLCASSPHRVEAFFGQGTRLTVV.

Notes on this clonotype: The junction departs from the called germline gene at one end, perhaps through a read error. The chain has TRBV6-1 and TRBJ1-2; D is ambiguous. This CDR3 is built from 12 residues. Germline V gene data show CDR1 as MNHNS and CDR2 as SASEGT. CDR3 region: CAGSEGGYGYTF. CDR3 nucleotides: TGTGCCGGCAGTGAAGGAGGGTACGGCTACACATTC.

Concerning this clonotype: An end of the junction differs from the germline gene, which may be a read error. The gene calls are TRBV12-3 or TRBV12-4 and TRBJ2-3; 11 bases match TRBD2. The CDR3 spans 14 residues. As DNA, the CDR3 is TGTGCCAGCAGTCTAGCGGGAGGCGTCGGTACGCAGTATTTT. This codes for CASSLAGGVGTQYF.

This sequence joins TRBV3-1 and TRBJ1-2; 7 nucleotides line up with TRBD1. The germline V gene encodes CDR1 LGHDT and CDR2 YNNKEL (reference sequence). The J segment lost 6 bases and the V segment lost 4 bases, leaving 5 bases of the junction unmatched. The length of the CDR3 is 13 residues. The CDR3 coding sequence is TGTGCCAGCAGCCCTGACAGGGCTAATGGCTACACCTTC. It translates to CASSPDRANGYTF.

Comment on this clonotype: At one of its ends the junction is not consistent with the germline gene, which may arise from a read error. V usage is TRBV28 and J usage is TRBJ2-3; D is undetermined. CDR3 length equals 12 residues. Per the germline V gene, CDR1 is MDHEN and CDR2 is SYDVKM. CDR3 loop: CASITITATQYF. The CDR3, as DNA: TGTGCCAGCATTACGATAACAGCTACGCAGTATTTT.

CDR3 in DNA: TGTGCCAGCAGCTCCAATAACACCGGGGAGCTGTTTTTT. Encoded protein: CASSSNNTGELFF. This rearrangement joins TRBV7-8 to TRBJ2-2; D remains ambiguous. The germline V and J ends were trimmed by 4 bases and 2 bases, with 5 bases remaining between them. Germline CDR1 is SGHVS and CDR2 is FQNEAQ. The CDR3 length is 13 residues.

In the case of this clonotype: An end of the junction differs from the germline gene, which may be a read error. This chain joins TRBV11-2 and TRBJ2-7; D might be TRBD2 (6 bases). Germline-derived CDR1 and CDR2 are SGHAT and FQNNGV. The CDR3 sequence is 16 residues long. The CDR3 bases are TGTGTCAGCAGCTACGGTGGGAGGACCTCGGGAAGCAAGCAGTACTTC. Translation gives CVSSYGGRTSGSKQYF. The complete variable domain, with remaining parts taken from reference TRBV11-2 and TRBJ2-7, reads EAGVAQSPRYKIIEKRQSVAFWCNPISGHATLYWYQQILGQGPKLLIQFQNNGVVDDSQLPKDRFSAERLKGVDSTLKIQPAKLEDSAVYLCVSSYGGRTSGSKQYFGPGTRLTVT.

About this clonotype itself: One junction end does not reproduce the germline sequence, and a read error may be involved. This rearrangement joins TRBV6-5 to TRBJ1-2, with a tentative D call TRBD1 (6 bases). CDR3 length: 14 residues. In germline, CDR1 is MNHEY, CDR2 SVGAGI. CDR3 loop: CANSKELGAGGYTF. For the CDR3, the DNA is TGTGCCAACAGTAAAGAGCTGGGGGCAGGCGGTTACACCTTC.

The rearrangement uses TRBV6-5 and TRBJ2-3; D is ambiguous. The CDR3 totals 16 residues. Deletions cut 1 base from V and 3 bases from J, with 14 bases between. The germline CDR1 and CDR2 sequences are MNHEY and SVGAGI. This chain's CDR3 is CASSYLARGRTDTQYF. The DNA of the CDR3 is TGTGCCAGCAGTTACTTGGCTCGCGGTAGGACAGATACGCAGTATTTT.

The chain recombines TRBV11-3 with TRBJ1-1, with a tentative D call TRBD1 (6 bases). Trimming pared 5 bases from V and 6 bases from J, leaving 16 bases between. The germline gives CDR1 SGHNT, CDR2 YENEEA. CDR3 length equals 14 residues. The CDR3 sequence: CASSPRAGGSEAFF. The CDR3 DNA follows: TGTGCCAGCAGCCCCCGGGCCGGGGGCTCTGAAGCTTTCTTT.

The V gene is TRBV19, the J gene TRBJ2-4; TRBD1 or TRBD2 may be the D gene (5 bases each). CDR1 and CDR2 (germline): LNHDA, SQIVND (reference sequence). The CDR3 sequence is 15 residues long. Trimming stripped 6 bases from V and 5 bases from J, with 17 bases between. The CDR3 sequence is CASSTQRGGQNIQYF. The CDR3 DNA reads as TGTGCCAGTAGCACCCAGAGGGGCGGCCAAAACATTCAGTACTTC.

The chain couples TRBV9 to TRBJ2-1, with 8 bases fitting TRBD2. Germline V gene lookup returns CDR1 SGDLS and CDR2 YYNGEE. The junction had 13 bases not matched to a gene; V was cut back by 2 bases and J by 9 bases. The CDR3 totals 16 residues. Here the CDR3 reads CASSVPGLAGSGEQFF. The CDR3 DNA reads as TGTGCCAGCAGCGTTCCGGGATTAGCGGGATCGGGTGAGCAGTTCTTC.

The chain is built from TRBV14 and TRBJ2-3, with D unclear. Per the germline V gene, CDR1 is SGHDN and CDR2 is FVKESK. The ends were cut back, 1 base at V and 2 bases at J, with 7 bases in the middle. The CDR3 loop spans 14 amino acids. The CDR3, as DNA: TGTGCCAGCAGCCAAGTCCGTCACACAGATACGCAGTATTTT. It translates to CASSQVRHTDTQYF.